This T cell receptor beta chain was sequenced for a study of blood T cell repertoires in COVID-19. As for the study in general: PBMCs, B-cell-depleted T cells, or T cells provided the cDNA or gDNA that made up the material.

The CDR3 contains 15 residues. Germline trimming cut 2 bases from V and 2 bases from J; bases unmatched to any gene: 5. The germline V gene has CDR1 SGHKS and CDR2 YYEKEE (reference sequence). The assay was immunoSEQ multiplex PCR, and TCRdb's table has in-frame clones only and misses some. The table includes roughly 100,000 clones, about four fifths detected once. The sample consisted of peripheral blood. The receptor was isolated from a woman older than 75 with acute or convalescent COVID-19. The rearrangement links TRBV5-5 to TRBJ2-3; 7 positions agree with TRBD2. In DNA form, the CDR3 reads TGTGCCAGCAGCTTAGGGGAGGGTAACACAGATACGCAGTATTTT. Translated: CASSLGEGNTDTQYF.